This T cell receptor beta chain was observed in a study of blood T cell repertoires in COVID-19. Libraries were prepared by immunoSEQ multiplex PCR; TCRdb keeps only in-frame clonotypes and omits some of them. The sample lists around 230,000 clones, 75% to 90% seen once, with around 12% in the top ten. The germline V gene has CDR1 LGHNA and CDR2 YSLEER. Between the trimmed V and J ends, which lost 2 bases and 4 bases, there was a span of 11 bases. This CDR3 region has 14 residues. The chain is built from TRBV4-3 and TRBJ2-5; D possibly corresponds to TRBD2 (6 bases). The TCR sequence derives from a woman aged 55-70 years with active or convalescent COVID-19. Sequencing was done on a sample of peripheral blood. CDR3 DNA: TGCGCCAGCAGCCAACGGGGTAGCGGAGAGACCCAGTACTTC. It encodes CASSQRGSGETQYF.